This T cell receptor (beta chain) stems from a study of cytotoxic CD8 clonotypes in ibrutinib-treated CLL. Germline CDR1 and CDR2: SNHLY and FYNNEI. CDR3 length: 13 residues. V lost 3 bases to trimming and J lost 4 bases, with 9 bases between them. TCRdb's table, derived via immunoSEQ multiplex PCR, lists solely in-frame clones and lacks some. The table records 200,000 to 250,000 clones, roughly three quarters of them present only once. The receptor was derived from a human donor with chronic lymphocytic leukemia. The rearrangement links TRBV2 to TRBJ1-2; D ambiguous. The sample consisted of PBMCs, taken after 12 months of ibrutinib treatment. The CDR3 protein is CASSDPGFYGYTF. CDR3 coding DNA: TGTGCCAGCAGTGATCCGGGGTTCTATGGCTACACCTTC.